This is a list of T cell receptor beta chains from one sample in a study of blood T cells in healthy people across ages. TCRdb re-called the 5' RACE reads with MiXCR, one entry per CDR3 protein. The top ten hold 2.1% of the sample, which has over 1.5 million distinct CDR3 sequences, around 50% seen once. The material sequenced was blood. Every receptor here comes from a woman in her 40s in good health. The CDR3 runs from the conserved cysteine through the conserved F or W. A D gene is named only where the DNA matches it firmly. Clone size is given for some rows only: seen once, a few or many times, or a class if the clone is expanded.

>NA|TRBV28|few|TRBJ1-2
TGTGCCAGCGAGGGCAGGGGCAACTATGGCTACACCTTC
CASEGRGNYGYTF
>NA|TRBV2|NA|TRBJ1-2
TGTGCCAGCATCGGTCGGGGATTTAACTATGGCTACACCTTC
CASIGRGFNYGYTF
>TRBD1|TRBV20-1|NA|TRBJ2-1
TGCAGAGCGATAGAAGGACAGGGAGATTACAATGAGCAGTTCTTC
CRAIEGQGDYNEQFF
>TRBD1|TRBV20-1|NA|TRBJ1-2
TGCAGTGCTGCACAACCGGGACAGGGGAACTATGGCTACACCTTC
CSAAQPGQGNYGYTF
>NA|TRBV20-1|NA|TRBJ2-5
TGCAGTGCTAGAGATCCCGCAGGGTGGGCCCCGACCCAGTACTTC
CSARDPAGWAPTQYF
>NA|TRBV7-7|few|TRBJ2-1
TGTGCTAGCAGCTTAAGTCAATTCGGGGACAATGAGCAGTTCTTC
CASSLSQFGDNEQFF
>NA|TRBV7-2|many|TRBJ2-4
TGTGCCAGCAGCTTGGACCCCTTAGCCAAAAACATTCAGTACTTC
CASSLDPLAKNIQYF
>TRBD1|TRBV15|NA|TRBJ1-2
TGTGCCACCAGCAGAGAAGGCTCGGGACAGGGGGCAGCTAACTATGGCTACACCTTC
CATSREGSGQGAANYGYTF
>NA|TRBV12-3/TRBV12-4|NA|TRBJ1-4
TGTGCCAGCAGTGACGGTCTTGGAGAAAAACTGTTTTTT
CASSDGLGEKLFF
>NA|TRBV6-2/TRBV6-3|few|TRBJ2-1
TGTGCCAGCAGTTTTTCCGGGACACAGGATAACAATGAGCAGTTCTTC
CASSFSGTQDNNEQFF
>NA|TRBV5-1|few|TRBJ1-2
TGCGCCAGCAGCTCGCGGGGCAGGGTGGACTATGGCTACACCTTC
CASSSRGRVDYGYTF
>NA|TRBV21-1|NA|TRBJ1-5
TGTGCCGGAAGAGGGGAAATGAATCAGCCCCAGCATTTT
CAGRGEMNQPQHF
>NA|TRBV4-3|few|TRBJ1-5
TGCGCCAGCAGCCAAGATTCTTTGGGCCGAAAGTATAGCAATCAGCCCCAGCATTTT
CASSQDSLGRKYSNQPQHF
>NA|TRBV12-3/TRBV12-4|NA|TRBJ2-7
TGTGCCAGCAGTTTATTCCAGAACTCCTACGAGCAGTACTTC
CASSLFQNSYEQYF
>NA|TRBV20-1|NA|TRBJ1-6
TGCAGTGCTGGGGCCCCCTGGCTGACGCGTGATTCACCCCTCCACTTT
CSAGAPWLTRDSPLHF
>NA|TRBV28|NA|TRBJ2-5
TGTGCCAGTAAATTGGGGGAGGCCCAGTACTTC
CASKLGEAQYF
>TRBD1|TRBV7-9|NA|TRBJ2-1
TGTGCCAGCAGCTTCGGACAGGGTATGTCCCAGTTCTTC
CASSFGQGMSQFF
>TRBD1|TRBV7-9|few|TRBJ2-5
TGTGCCAGCAGCTTACTCAGGGGGCCCAGCCAGAAGACCCAGTACTTC
CASSLLRGPSQKTQYF
>TRBD2|TRBV7-9|few|TRBJ2-1
TGTGCCAGCAGCCAGCCGGGACTAGCGATCAATGAGCAGTTCTTC
CASSQPGLAINEQFF
>TRBD1|TRBV7-9|NA|TRBJ2-3
TGTGCCAGCAGCGCCCGACAGGGGGCTAAGACAGATACGCAGTATTTT
CASSARQGAKTDTQYF